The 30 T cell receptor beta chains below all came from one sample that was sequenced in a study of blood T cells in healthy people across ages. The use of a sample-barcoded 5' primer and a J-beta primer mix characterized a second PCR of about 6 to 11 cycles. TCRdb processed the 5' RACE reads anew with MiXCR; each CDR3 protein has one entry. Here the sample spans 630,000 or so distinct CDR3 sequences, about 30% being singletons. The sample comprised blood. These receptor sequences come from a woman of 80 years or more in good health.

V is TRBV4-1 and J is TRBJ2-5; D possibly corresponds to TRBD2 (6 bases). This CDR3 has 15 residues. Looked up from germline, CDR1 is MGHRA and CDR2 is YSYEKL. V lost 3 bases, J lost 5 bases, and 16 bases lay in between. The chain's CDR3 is CASSQAALARETQYF. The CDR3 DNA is TGCGCCAGCAGCCAGGCGGCACTAGCTCGGGAGACCCAGTACTTC.

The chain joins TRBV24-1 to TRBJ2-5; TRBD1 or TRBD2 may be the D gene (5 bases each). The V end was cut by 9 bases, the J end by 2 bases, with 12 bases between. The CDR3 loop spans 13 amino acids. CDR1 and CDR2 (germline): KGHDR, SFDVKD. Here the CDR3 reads CATRGRNQETQYF. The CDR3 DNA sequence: TGTGCCACCCGGGGACGAAATCAAGAGACCCAGTACTTC.

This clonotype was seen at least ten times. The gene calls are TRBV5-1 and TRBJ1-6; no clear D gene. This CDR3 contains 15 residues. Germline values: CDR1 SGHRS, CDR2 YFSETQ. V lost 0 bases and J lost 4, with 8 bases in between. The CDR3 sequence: CASSLDSLYNSPLHF. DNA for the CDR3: TGCGCCAGCAGCTTGGACAGCCTGTATAATTCACCCCTCCACTTT.

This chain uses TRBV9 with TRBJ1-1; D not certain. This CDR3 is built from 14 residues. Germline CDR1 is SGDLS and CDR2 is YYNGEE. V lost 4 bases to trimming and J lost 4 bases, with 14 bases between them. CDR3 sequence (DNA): TGTGCCAGCAGCCCGTGGAGGGTGGGCACTGAAGCTTTCTTT. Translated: CASSPWRVGTEAFF.

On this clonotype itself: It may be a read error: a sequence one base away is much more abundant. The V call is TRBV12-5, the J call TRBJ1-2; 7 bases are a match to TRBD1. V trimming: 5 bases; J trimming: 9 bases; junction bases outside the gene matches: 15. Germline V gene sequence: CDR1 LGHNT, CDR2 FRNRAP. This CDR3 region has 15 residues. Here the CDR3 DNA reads TGTGCTAGTGGTCGAATGGCGGACAGGTGGTCAAGCTACACCTTC. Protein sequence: CASGRMADRWSSYTF.

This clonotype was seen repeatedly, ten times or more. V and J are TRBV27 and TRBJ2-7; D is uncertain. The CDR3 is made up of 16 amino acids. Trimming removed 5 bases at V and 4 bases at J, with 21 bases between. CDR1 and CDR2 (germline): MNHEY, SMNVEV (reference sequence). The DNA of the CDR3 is TGTGCCAGCAGTCCCTCGGAACATCTCAGACGGTACGAGCAGTACTTC. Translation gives CASSPSEHLRRYEQYF.

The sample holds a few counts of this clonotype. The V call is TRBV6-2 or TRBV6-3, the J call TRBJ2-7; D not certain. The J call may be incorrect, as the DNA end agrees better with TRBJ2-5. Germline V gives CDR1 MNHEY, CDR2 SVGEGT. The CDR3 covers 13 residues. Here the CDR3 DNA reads TGTGCCAGCAGGTACCCGCTTAGGGAGACCCAGTACTTC. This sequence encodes CASRYPLRETQYF.

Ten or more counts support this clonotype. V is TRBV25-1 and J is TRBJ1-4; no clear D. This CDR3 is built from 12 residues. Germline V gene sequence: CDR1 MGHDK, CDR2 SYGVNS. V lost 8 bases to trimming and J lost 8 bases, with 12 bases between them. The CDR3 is CASRSLREKLFF. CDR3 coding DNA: TGTGCCAGCCGTTCCCTAAGGGAAAAACTGTTTTTT.

CDR3: CASSQRPGQIEKLFF. The CDR3 DNA reads TGTGCCAGCAGCCAAAGGCCGGGTCAGATAGAAAAACTGTTTTTT. The chain joins TRBV3-1 to TRBJ1-4; no firm D call. Germline-derived CDR1 and CDR2 are LGHDT and YNNKEL (reference sequence). Trimming removed 2 bases from V and 8 bases from J, with 15 bases in between. The CDR3 contains 15 residues.

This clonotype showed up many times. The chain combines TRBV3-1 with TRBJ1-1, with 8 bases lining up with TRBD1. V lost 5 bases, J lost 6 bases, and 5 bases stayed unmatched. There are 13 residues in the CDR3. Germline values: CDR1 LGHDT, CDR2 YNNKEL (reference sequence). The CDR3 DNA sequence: TGTGCCAGCAGCGACCCGGGACAGGCTGAAGCTTTCTTT. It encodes CASSDPGQAEAFF.

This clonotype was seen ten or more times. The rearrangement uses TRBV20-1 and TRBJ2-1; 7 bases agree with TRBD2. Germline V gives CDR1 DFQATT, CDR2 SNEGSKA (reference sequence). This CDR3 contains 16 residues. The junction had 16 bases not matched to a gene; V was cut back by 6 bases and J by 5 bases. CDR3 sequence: CSAIDRVAGVNNEQFF. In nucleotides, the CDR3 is TGCAGTGCCATCGACCGAGTAGCGGGCGTCAACAATGAGCAGTTCTTC.

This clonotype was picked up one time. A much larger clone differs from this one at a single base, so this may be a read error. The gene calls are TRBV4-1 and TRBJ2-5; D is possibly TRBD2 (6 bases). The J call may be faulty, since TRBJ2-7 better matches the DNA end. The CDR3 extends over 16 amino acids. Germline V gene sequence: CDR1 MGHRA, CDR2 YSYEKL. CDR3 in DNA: TGCGCCAGCGGCCAGGGTACCGGGACTCCTGCCTACGAGCAGTACTTC. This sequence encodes CASGQGTGTPAYEQYF.

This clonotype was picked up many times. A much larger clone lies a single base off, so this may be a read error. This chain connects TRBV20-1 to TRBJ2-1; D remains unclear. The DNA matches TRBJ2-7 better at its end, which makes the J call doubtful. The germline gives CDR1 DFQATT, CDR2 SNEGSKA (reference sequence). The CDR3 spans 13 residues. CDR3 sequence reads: CSAERSSYNEQYF. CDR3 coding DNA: TGCAGTGCCGAGAGGAGCTCCTACAATGAGCAGTACTTC.

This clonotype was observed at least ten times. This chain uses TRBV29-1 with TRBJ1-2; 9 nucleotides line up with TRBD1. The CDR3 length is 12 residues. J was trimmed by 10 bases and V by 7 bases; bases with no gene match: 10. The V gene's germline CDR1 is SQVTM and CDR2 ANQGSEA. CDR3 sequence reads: CSGAGTGIDYTF. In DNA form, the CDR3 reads TGCAGCGGGGCCGGGACAGGGATCGACTACACCTTC.

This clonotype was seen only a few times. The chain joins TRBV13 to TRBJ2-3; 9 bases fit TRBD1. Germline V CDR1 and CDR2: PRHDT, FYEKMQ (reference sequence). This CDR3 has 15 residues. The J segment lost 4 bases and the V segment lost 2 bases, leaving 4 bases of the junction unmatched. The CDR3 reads CASSLSGTGSDTQYF. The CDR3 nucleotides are TGTGCCAGCAGCTTATCAGGGACAGGGTCAGATACGCAGTATTTT.

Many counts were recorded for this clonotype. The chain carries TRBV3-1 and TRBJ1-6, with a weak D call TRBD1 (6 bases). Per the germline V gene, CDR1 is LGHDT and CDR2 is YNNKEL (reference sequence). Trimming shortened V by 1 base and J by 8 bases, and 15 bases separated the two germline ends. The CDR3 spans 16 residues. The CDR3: CASSQAARTDDSPLHF. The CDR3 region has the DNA TGTGCCAGCAGCCAAGCGGCTCGGACAGATGATTCACCCCTCCACTTT.

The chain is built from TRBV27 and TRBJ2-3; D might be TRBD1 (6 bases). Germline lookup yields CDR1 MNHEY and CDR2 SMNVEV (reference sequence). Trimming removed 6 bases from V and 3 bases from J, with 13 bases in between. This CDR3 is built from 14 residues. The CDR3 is CASRNRERTDTQYF. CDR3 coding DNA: TGTGCCAGCAGGAACAGGGAGAGAACAGATACGCAGTATTTT.

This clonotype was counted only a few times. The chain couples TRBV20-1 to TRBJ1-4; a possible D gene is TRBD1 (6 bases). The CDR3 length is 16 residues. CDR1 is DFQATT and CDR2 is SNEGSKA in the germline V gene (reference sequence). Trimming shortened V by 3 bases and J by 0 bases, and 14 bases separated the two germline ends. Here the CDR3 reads CSASIGQYSTNEKLFF. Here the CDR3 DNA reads TGCAGTGCTAGTATAGGACAGTATTCAACTAATGAAAAACTGTTTTTT.

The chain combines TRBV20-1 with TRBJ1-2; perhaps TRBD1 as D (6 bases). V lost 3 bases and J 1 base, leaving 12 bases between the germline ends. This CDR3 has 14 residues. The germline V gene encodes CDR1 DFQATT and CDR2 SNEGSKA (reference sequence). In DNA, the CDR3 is TGCAGTGCTAGTACCGGACAGCGTAACTATGGCTACACCTTC. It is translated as CSASTGQRNYGYTF.

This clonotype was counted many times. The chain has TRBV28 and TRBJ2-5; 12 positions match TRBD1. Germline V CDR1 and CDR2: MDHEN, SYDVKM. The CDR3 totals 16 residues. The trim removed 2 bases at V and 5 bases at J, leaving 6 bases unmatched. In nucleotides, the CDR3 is TGTGCCAGCAGTTTAGGGACAGGGGGCAATCAGGAGACCCAGTACTTC. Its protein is CASSLGTGGNQETQYF. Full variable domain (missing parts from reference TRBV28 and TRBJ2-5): DVKVTQSSRYLVKRTGEKVFLECVQDMDHENMFWYRQDPGLGLRLIYFSYDVKMKEKGDIPEGYSVSREKKERFSLILESASTNQTSMYLCASSLGTGGNQETQYFGPGTRLLVL.

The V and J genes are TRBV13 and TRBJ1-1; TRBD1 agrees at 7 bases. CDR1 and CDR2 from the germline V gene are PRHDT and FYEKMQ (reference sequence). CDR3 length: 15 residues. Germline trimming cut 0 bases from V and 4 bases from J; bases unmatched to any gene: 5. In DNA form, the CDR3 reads TGTGCCAGCAGCTTAGGCCCCAACAGGGGCACTGAAGCTTTCTTT. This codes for CASSLGPNRGTEAFF.

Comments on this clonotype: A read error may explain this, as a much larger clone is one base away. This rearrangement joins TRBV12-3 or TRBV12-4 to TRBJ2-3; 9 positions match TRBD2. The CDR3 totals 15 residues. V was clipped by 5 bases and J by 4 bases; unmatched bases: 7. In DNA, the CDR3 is TGTGCCAGCAGTACCCTTGGCGGGAGGGCAGATACGCAGTATTTT. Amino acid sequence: CASSTLGGRADTQYF.

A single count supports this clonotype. DNA of the CDR3: TGTGCCAGCAGCTTATCCACCGGGACAGGGGGTGGCTACACCTTC. It is translated as CASSLSTGTGGGYTF. J is TRBJ1-2 and V is TRBV7-2; 11 bases agree with TRBD1. This CDR3 has 15 residues. With V trimmed by 2 bases and J by 7 bases, 6 bases remained unmatched. CDR1 and CDR2 (germline): SGHTA, FQGNSA.

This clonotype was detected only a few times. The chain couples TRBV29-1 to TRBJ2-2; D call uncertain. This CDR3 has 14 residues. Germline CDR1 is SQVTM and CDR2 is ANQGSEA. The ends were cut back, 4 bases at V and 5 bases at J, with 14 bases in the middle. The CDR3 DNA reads TGCAGCGTTGTTCCGTCTTACGGGACCGGGGAGCTGTTTTTT. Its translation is CSVVPSYGTGELFF.

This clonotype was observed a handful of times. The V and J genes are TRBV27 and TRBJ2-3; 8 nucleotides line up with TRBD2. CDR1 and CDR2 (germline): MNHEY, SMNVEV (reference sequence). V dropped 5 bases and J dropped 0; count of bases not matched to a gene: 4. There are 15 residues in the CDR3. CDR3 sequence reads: CASSVTSASTDTQYF. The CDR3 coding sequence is TGTGCCAGCAGTGTGACTAGCGCAAGCACAGATACGCAGTATTTT.

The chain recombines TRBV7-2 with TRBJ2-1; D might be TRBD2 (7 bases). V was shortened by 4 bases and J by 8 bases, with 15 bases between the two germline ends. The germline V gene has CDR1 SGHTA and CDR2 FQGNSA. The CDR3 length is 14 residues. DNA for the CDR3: TGTGCCAGCAGCTCTCGGGGGGCCATCGATGAGCAGTTCTTC. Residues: CASSSRGAIDEQFF.

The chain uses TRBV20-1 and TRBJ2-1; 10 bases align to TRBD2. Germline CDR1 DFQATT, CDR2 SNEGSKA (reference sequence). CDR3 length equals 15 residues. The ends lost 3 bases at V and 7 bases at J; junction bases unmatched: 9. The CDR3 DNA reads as TGCAGTGCTAGTCCTAGCGGGAGTGTGTTGAATGAGCAGTTCTTC. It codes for CSASPSGSVLNEQFF.

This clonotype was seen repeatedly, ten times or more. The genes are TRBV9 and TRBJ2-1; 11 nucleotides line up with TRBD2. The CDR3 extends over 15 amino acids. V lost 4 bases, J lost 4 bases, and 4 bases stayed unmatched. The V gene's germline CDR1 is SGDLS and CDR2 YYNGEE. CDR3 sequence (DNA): TGTGCCAGCAGCCTGGGACTAGCGGATTACAATGAGCAGTTCTTC. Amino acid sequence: CASSLGLADYNEQFF.

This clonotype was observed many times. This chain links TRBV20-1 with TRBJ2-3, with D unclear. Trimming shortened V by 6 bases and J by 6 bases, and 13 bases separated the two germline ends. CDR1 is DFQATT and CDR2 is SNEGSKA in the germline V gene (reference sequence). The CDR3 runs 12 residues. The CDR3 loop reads CSAEGSRDTQYF. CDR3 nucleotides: TGCAGTGCCGAAGGCAGTCGTGATACGCAGTATTTT.

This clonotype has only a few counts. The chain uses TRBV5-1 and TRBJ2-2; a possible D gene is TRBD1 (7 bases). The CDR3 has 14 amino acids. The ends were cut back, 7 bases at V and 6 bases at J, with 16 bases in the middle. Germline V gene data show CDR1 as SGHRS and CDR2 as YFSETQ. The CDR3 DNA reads TGCGCCAGCGGCGGGACAGTAAATCCCGGGGAGCTGTTTTTT. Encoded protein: CASGGTVNPGELFF.